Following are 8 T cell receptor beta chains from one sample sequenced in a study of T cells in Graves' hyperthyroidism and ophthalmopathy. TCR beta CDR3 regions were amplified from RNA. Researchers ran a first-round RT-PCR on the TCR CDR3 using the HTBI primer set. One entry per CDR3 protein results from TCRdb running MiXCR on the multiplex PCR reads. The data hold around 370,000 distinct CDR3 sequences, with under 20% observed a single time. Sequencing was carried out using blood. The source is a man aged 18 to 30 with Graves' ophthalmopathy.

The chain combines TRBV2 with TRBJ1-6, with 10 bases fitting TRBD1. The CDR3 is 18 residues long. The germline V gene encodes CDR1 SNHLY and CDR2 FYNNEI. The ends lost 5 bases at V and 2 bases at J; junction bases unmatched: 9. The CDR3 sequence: CASSLTGTGATYNSPLHF. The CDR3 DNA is TGTGCCAGCAGTCTAACCGGGACAGGGGCCACCTATAATTCACCCCTCCACTTT.

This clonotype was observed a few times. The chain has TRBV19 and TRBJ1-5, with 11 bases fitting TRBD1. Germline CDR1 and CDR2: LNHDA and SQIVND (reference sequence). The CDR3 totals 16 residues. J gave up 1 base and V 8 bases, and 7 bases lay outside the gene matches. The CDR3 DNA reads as TGTGCCAGTCTCCCTCGGGACAGGGGGAGCAATCAGCCCCAGCATTTT. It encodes CASLPRDRGSNQPQHF.

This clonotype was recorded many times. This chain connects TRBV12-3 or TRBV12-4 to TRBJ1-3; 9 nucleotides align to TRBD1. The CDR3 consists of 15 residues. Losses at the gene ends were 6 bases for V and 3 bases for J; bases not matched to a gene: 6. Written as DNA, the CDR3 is TGTGCCAGCAGCCACACAGGGGGCGGTGGAAACACCATATATTTT. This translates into CASSHTGGGGNTIYF.

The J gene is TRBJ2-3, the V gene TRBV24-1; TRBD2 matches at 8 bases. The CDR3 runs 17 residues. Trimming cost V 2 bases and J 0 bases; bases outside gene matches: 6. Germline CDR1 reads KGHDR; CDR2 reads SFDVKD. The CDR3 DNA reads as TGTGCCACCAGTGATTGGCGGGGGGTCGGAAGCACAGATACGCAGTATTTT. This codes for CATSDWRGVGSTDTQYF.

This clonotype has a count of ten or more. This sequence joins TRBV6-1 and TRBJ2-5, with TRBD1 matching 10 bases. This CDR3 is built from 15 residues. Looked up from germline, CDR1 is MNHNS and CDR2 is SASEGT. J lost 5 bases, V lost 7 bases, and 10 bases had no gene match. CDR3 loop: CASTLPDRGSETQYF. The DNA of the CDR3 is TGTGCCAGCACCCTCCCGGACAGGGGGAGCGAGACCCAGTACTTC.

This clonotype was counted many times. Written as DNA, the CDR3 is TGTGCCAGCAGCTTAACGATGTCCGCCACTGAAGCTTTCTTT. This translates into CASSLTMSATEAFF. The chain combines TRBV7-3 with TRBJ1-1; D is ambiguous. V lost 0 bases and J 4 bases, leaving 9 bases between the germline ends. Germline values: CDR1 SGHTA, CDR2 FQGTGA. The CDR3 contains 14 residues.

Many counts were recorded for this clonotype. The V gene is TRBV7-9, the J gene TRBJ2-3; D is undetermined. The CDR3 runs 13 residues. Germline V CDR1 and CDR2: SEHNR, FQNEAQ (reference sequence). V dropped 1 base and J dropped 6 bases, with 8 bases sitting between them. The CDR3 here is CASSLDGQDTQYF. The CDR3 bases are TGTGCCAGCAGCTTAGATGGGCAGGATACGCAGTATTTT.

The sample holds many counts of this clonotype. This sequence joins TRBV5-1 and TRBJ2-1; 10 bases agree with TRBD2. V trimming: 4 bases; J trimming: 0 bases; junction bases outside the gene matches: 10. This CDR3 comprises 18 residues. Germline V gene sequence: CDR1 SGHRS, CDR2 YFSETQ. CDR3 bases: TGCGCCAGCAGCGGGGCAGCGGGGGGGCTGAGCTCCTACAATGAGCAGTTCTTC. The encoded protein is CASSGAAGGLSSYNEQFF. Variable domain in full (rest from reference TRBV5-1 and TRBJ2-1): KAGVTQTPRYLIKTRGQQVTLSCSPISGHRSVSWYQQTPGQGLQFLFEYFSETQRNKGNFPGRFSGRQFSNSRSEMNVSTLELGDSALYLCASSGAAGGLSSYNEQFFGPGTRLTVL.